What follows are 10 T cell receptor beta chains derived from one specimen sequenced in a study of blood T cells in healthy people across ages. Primers used in a second PCR of about 6 to 11 cycles were a sample-barcoded 5' primer and a J-beta primer mix. TCRdb redid the calling of the 5' RACE reads with MiXCR, one entry per CDR3 protein. The sample records 1.5 million to 2 million distinct CDR3 sequences, around half being singletons. Input material: blood. These receptors all stem from a woman aged 35 to 49 in good health.

The genes are TRBV20-1 and TRBJ1-1; TRBD1 matches at 7 bases. This CDR3 has 15 residues. V lost 6 bases, J lost 0 bases, and 10 bases stayed unmatched. CDR1 and CDR2 from the germline V gene are DFQATT and SNEGSKA (reference sequence). CDR3 nucleotide sequence: TGCAGTGCCAGCCATTGGACAGGACTGAACACTGAAGCTTTCTTT. It yields the protein CSASHWTGLNTEAFF.

The gene calls are TRBV7-2 and TRBJ2-5; D is uncertain. CDR3 size: 14 residues. Germline V lookup: CDR1 SGHTA, CDR2 FQGNSA. Deletions cut 3 bases from V and 5 bases from J, with 13 bases between. This CDR3 is CASSLLSLGETQYF. DNA for the CDR3: TGTGCCAGCAGCTTGTTGTCGCTTGGGGAGACCCAGTACTTC.

This clonotype was observed many times. This chain uses TRBV6-2 or TRBV6-3 with TRBJ1-2; D not certain. The CDR3 has 13 residues. Trimming took off 2 bases at V and 2 bases at J, with 6 bases between the two ends. The germline gives CDR1 MNHEY, CDR2 SVGEGT. CDR3 nucleotide sequence: TGTGCCAGCAGTTACAACGGCAACTATGGCTACACCTTC. Translation: CASSYNGNYGYTF.

J is TRBJ2-1 and V is TRBV5-1; D could derive from TRBD1 or TRBD2 (5 bases each). The CDR3 spans 14 residues. Germline values: CDR1 SGHRS, CDR2 YFSETQ. V was pared by 1 base and J by 6 bases, with 11 bases between. The CDR3 loop is CASSLLQGPNEQFF. The CDR3 region has the DNA TGCGCCAGCAGCTTGCTTCAGGGACCCAATGAGCAGTTCTTC.

This rearrangement joins TRBV20-1 to TRBJ2-7; either TRBD1 or TRBD2 may fit D (6 bases each). V was cut by 8 bases and J by 4 bases, with 15 bases left in between. CDR1 and CDR2 from the germline V gene are DFQATT and SNEGSKA (reference sequence). The CDR3 loop spans 12 amino acids. CDR3 in amino acids: CSLGGEPYEQYF. The CDR3 DNA reads TGCAGTCTCGGGGGCGAGCCTTACGAGCAGTACTTC.

The chain links TRBV7-6 to TRBJ2-1; no definite D call. TRBJ2-7 explains the end of the DNA better; the J call may be wrong. Germline-derived CDR1 and CDR2 are SGHVS and FNYEAQ. The CDR3 spans 16 residues. Written as DNA, the CDR3 is TGTGCCAGCAGCCAAGGGATTTGGCAGTCCTACAATGAGCAGTACTTC. Protein sequence: CASSQGIWQSYNEQYF.

The chain combines TRBV27 with TRBJ1-6; D ambiguous. Germline lookup yields CDR1 MNHEY and CDR2 SMNVEV (reference sequence). The V end lost 4 bases, the J end lost 0 bases, and 13 bases lay between the germline ends. The CDR3 sequence is 17 residues long. The CDR3 DNA follows: TGTGCCAGCAGTTCGGCGGTAGGAAGCTCCTATAATTCACCCCTCCACTTT. Amino acids: CASSSAVGSSYNSPLHF.

CDR3: CSARGGLLDNSPLHF. CDR3 nucleotide sequence: TGCAGTGCTAGAGGGGGGCTGCTCGATAATTCACCCCTCCACTTT. The genes are TRBV20-1 and TRBJ1-6, with a weak D call TRBD1 (6 bases). This CDR3 has 15 amino acids. Germline assignment: CDR1 DFQATT and CDR2 SNEGSKA (reference sequence). Trimming pared 1 base from V and 5 bases from J, leaving 12 bases between.

The V and J genes are TRBV4-1 and TRBJ1-5; 10 bases align to TRBD1. CDR1 and CDR2 from the germline V gene are MGHRA and YSYEKL. The ends lost 1 base at V and 2 bases at J; junction bases unmatched: 5. There are 17 residues in the CDR3. In DNA, the CDR3 is TGCGCCAGCAGCCAAGCCTGGGACAGGGGTGGCAATCAGCCCCAGCATTTT. Residues: CASSQAWDRGGNQPQHF.

The chain recombines TRBV20-1 with TRBJ2-7; 8 nucleotides line up with TRBD1. From germline, CDR1 is DFQATT and CDR2 SNEGSKA (reference sequence). This CDR3 has 16 residues. V was clipped by 4 bases and J by 4 bases; unmatched bases: 15. The CDR3 coding sequence is TGCAGTGCTATTTTCTTGGGTGGTTACAGGGGGTACGAGCAGTACTTC. It specifies CSAIFLGGYRGYEQYF.